Sequencing of this T cell receptor beta chain was carried out in a study of blood T cell repertoires in COVID-19. Study information: Sites across the United States, Italy and Spain contributed samples from acute and convalescent COVID-19. The analysed material was cDNA or gDNA that came from T cells, B-cell-depleted T cells, or PBMCs.

Authors' data handling: Amplification with reference gene primers provided the estimates of nucleated cell counts. Only in-frame clones appear in the TCRdb table, and some are missing; sequencing was by immunoSEQ multiplex PCR. The V and J calls and clone size come from that table; D and trimming were worked out from the DNA. The sample lists some 200,000 clones; approximately 82% were seen once. Germline V CDR1 and CDR2: KGHSY, FQNENV. The CDR3 loop spans 12 amino acids. Trimming took 5 bases from V and 6 from J; bases not matched to a gene: 3. This receptor was taken from a man between 45 and 60 years old with active or convalescent COVID-19. The sequencing sample was made of peripheral blood. The gene calls are TRBV16 and TRBJ2-7; 8 bases match TRBD2. CDR3 nucleotides: TGTGCCAGCAGCTGGGGACTAGGCGAGCAGTACGTC. This codes for CASSWGLGEQYV.